The rows below give T cell receptor beta chains drawn from one sample of a study of metastatic and nonmetastatic thyroid tumors. TCRdb re-clonotyped the PCR reads through MiXCR. This repertoire shows around 15,000 clones, around 32% found once; its top ten account for 45% to 55%. Sample: tumor tissue. These receptor sequences come from a male donor with papillary thyroid cancer or a benign thyroid nodule (not recorded which). Some clones in this sample may be carry-over from other donors' samples. CDR3s include the opening cysteine and the closing phenylalanine or tryptophan. A D gene is named only where the DNA matches it firmly. Size is stated for part of the rows, as once, few or many counts, or as a class when the clone is expanded.

j_gene	v_gene	abundance	d_gene	CDR3aa	CDR3nt
TRBJ2-7	TRBV5-1	.	TRBD2	CASSFIGVRGADEHYF	TGCGCCAGCAGCTTTATTGGCGTGCGGGGGGCGGATGAGCATTACTTC
TRBJ1-1	TRBV18	few	.	CASSPPNSGSPEAFF	TGTGCCAGCTCACCACCGAACAGTGGGAGCCCTGAAGCTTTCTTT
TRBJ1-2	TRBV11-2	many	.	CASSLDLRIYGYTF	TGTGCCAGCAGCTTAGATCTCCGAATCTATGGCTACACCTTC
TRBJ1-2	TRBV28	many	TRBD1	CASSPGQRYGYTF	TGTGCCAGCAGCCCGGGACAGAGATATGGCTACACCTTC
TRBJ2-7	TRBV29-1	many	.	CSVVQHEQYF	TGCAGCGTCGTACAGCACGAGCAGTACTTC
TRBJ2-2	TRBV28	many	TRBD1	CASTQGARHTGELFF	TGTGCCAGCACCCAGGGGGCGCGGCACACCGGGGAGCTGTTTTTT
TRBJ2-3	TRBV7-9	many	TRBD2	CASSSREANTDTQYF	TGTGCCAGCAGCTCCCGGGAGGCCAACACAGATACGCAGTATTTT
TRBJ2-3	TRBV6-5	few	TRBD2	CASSVLAGSSDTQYF	TGTGCCAGCAGTGTACTAGCGGGATCGTCAGATACGCAGTATTTT
TRBJ2-1	TRBV9	.	TRBD2	CASSVGGLAINEQFF	TGTGCCAGCAGCGTAGGTGGACTAGCAATCAATGAGCAGTTCTTC
TRBJ1-2	TRBV11-1	.	TRBD1	CASSFSSLGQAGDYGYTF	TGTGCCAGCAGCTTTTCCTCTTTGGGACAGGCGGGGGACTATGGCTACACCTTC
TRBJ2-3	TRBV6-1	many	.	CASRLQAFSTDTQYF	TGTGCCAGCAGACTCCAGGCATTTAGCACAGATACGCAGTATTTT
TRBJ2-5	TRBV5-1	.	TRBD1	CASSLTGGKETQYF	TGCGCCAGCAGCTTGACAGGGGGAAAAGAGACCCAATACTTC
TRBJ2-5	TRBV7-9	many	.	CASSSSNQETQYF	TGTGCCAGCAGCTCGTCGAACCAAGAGACCCAGTACTTC
TRBJ1-2	TRBV27	.	TRBD1	CASRGQVGYYGYTF	TGTGCCAGCAGGGGACAGGTCGGGTACTATGGCTACACCTTC
TRBJ1-5	TRBV15	few	.	CATSRDLRSPQHF	TGTGCCACCAGCAGAGATCTCAGATCGCCCCAGCATTTT
TRBJ1-1	TRBV11-2	many	.	CASSEGGRVRAFF	TGTGCCAGCAGCGAAGGGGGACGGGTTCGCGCTTTCTTT
TRBJ2-4	TRBV6-1	many	.	CASSLGGGNIQYF	TGTGCCAGCAGTTTAGGAGGGGGAAACATTCAGTACTTC
TRBJ1-6	TRBV2	few	.	CASSAAGQRLHF	TGTGCCAGCAGTGCAGCAGGACAGCGGCTCCACTTT
TRBJ2-7	TRBV3-1	.	TRBD2	CASSHRLAGVEYEQYF	TGTGCCAGCAGCCACAGACTAGCGGGAGTCGAATACGAGCAGTACTTC